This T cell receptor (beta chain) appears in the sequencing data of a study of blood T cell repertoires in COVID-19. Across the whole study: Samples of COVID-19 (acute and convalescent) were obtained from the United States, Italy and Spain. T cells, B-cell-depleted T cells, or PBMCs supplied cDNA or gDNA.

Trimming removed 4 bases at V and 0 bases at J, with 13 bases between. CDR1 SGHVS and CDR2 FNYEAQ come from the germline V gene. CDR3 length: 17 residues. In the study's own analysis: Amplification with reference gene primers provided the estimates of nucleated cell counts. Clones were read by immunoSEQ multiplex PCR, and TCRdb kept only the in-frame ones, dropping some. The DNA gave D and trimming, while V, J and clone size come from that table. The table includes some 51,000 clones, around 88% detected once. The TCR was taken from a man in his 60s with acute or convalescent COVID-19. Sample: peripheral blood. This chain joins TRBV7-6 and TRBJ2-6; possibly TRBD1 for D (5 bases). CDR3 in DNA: TGTGCCAGCAGCTCTACAGGAGAACGCTCTGGGGCCAACGTCCTGACTTTC. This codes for CASSSTGERSGANVLTF.